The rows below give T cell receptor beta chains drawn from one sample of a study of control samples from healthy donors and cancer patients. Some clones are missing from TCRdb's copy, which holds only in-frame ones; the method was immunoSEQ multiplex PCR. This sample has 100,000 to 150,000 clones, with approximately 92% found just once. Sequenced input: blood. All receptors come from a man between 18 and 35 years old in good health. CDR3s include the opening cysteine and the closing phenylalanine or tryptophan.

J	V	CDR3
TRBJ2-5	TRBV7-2	CASSSRTEETQYF
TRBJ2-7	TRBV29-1	CSVEGASGGTYEQYF
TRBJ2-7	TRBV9	CASSVGTGASYEQYF
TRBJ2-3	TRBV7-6	CASSTSTDTQYF
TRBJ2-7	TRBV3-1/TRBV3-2	CASSQAWRGANYEQYF
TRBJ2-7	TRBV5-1	CASSLGSLAGGHGPYEQYF
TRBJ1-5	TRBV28	CASGKTGVGQPQHF
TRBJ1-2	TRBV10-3	CAIRTIQGYGYTF
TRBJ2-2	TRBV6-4	CASRRGQGTGELFF
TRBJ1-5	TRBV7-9	CASSLVDDQPQHF
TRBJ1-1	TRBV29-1	CSVEDGTGTEAFF
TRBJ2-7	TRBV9	CASSPGTPPFGEQYF
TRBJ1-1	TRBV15	CATSRYRGRGAFF
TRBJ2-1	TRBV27	CASSDSSTFKQFF
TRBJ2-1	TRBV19	CASSIDLRFEQFF
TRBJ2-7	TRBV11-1	CASSGTRGGEQYF
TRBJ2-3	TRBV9	CASSVGQGKTDTQYF
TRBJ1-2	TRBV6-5	CASRDRPGYGYTF
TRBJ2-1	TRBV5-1	CASSLVRLGLAAYNEQFF
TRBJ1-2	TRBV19	CASSIRGRGYGYTF
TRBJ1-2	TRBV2	CASSGGYRGLNYGYTF
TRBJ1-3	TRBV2	CARMVGNTIYF
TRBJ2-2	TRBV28	CASSSGTANTGELFF
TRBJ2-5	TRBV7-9	CASSSAPGLAGAERWSQYF
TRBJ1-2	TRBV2	CASSSQQGPYGYTF
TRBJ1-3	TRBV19	CASSIAVLSGNTIYF
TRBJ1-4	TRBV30	CAWSLGYNEKLFF
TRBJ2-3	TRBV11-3	CASSFSPGGTDTQYF
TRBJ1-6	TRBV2	CASSPGAAGILSSPLHF
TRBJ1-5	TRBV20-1	CSASRGGQGLYSNQPQHF
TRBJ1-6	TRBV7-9	CASSLGSGASSYNSPLHF
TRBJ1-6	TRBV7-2	CASSGAGSGLYSPLHF
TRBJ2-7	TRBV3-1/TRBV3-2	CASSPRGGHRGEQYF
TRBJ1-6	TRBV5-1	CASSLRQQDYSPLHF
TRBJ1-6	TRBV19	CASSSEVGAGYSPLHF
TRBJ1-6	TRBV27	CASSSARVKGSPLHF
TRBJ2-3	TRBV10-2	CASRRTSGGAYTQYF
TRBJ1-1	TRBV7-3	CASSPEGAWDTEAFF
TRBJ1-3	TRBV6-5	CASSPITASGNTIYF
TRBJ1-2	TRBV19	CASSIWGGFGYGYTF
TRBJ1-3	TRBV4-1	CASSHDRRTGNTIYF
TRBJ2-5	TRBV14	CASSHIAGGPSETQYF
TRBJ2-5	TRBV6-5	CASPGQPKETQYF
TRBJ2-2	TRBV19	CASNYGPGELFF
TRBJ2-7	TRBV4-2	CASSQDPGGGSYEQYF
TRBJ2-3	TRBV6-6	CASSRASDTQYF
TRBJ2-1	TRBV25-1	CASSAGYNEQFF
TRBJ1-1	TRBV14	CASSPPDWKAEAFF
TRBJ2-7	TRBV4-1	CASSQDAGRISEQYF
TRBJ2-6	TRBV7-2	CASSFRQNSGANVLTF
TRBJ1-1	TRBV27	CASSSPRGPNTEAFF
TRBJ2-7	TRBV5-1	CASSFGGTEQYF
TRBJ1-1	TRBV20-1	CSASRGGLNTEAFF